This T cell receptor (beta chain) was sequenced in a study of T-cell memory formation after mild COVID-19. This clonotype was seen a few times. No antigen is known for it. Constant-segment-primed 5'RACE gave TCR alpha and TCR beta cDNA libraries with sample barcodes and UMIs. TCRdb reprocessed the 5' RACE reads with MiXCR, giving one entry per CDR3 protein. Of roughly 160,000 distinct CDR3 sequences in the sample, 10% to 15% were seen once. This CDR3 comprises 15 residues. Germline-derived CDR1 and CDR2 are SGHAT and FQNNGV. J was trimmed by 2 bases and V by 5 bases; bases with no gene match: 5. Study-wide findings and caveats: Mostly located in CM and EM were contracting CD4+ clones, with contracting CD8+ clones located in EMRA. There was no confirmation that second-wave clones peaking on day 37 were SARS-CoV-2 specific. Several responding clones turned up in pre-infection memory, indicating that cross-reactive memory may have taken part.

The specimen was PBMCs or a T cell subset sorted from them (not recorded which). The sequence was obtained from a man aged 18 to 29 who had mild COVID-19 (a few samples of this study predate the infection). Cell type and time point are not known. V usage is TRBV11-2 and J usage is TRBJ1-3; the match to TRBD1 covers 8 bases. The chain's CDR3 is CASSRGQAAGNTIYF. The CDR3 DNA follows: TGTGCCAGCAGCAGGGGACAGGCGGCTGGAAACACCATATATTTT.